This entry lists 17 T cell receptor beta chains sequenced from one sample in a study of T-cell reconstitution after alpha-beta-depleted transplantation in children. Construction of the TCRbeta library involved unique molecular identifiers. Each CDR3 protein gets one entry after TCRdb re-called the PCR reads with MiXCR. The table includes hundreds of thousands of distinct CDR3 sequences, roughly a tenth detected once. This specimen was PBMCs, taken before TCRalphabeta/CD19-depleted stem cell transplant. These receptors came from a child aged 2-15 years with inherited bone marrow failure, due to receive a stem cell transplant.

The chain has TRBV7-2 and TRBJ2-2, with 13 bases fitting TRBD2. The V gene end was trimmed by 5 bases and the J gene end by 6 bases; junction bases not matched to a gene: 6. CDR3 length: 16 amino acids. Germline V gives CDR1 SGHTA, CDR2 FQGNSA. CDR3 DNA: TGTGCCAGCAGCAAGGGGACTAGCGGGACCTCCGGGGAGCTGTTTTTT. It encodes CASSKGTSGTSGELFF.

This clonotype has just a few counts. The chain joins TRBV28 to TRBJ2-3; D is perhaps TRBD1 or TRBD2 (5 bases each). Trimming left V 3 bases short and J 4 bases short, with 17 bases between. The CDR3 has 16 amino acids. In germline, CDR1 is MDHEN, CDR2 SYDVKM. CDR3 coding DNA: TGTGCCAGCAGTTTCTTCGAGGGGCCCGGTCCAGATACGCAGTATTTT. It yields the protein CASSFFEGPGPDTQYF.

This clonotype came up a few times. The chain has TRBV20-1 and TRBJ2-7; maybe TRBD2 (6 bases). CDR1 is DFQATT, CDR2 SNEGSKA, per germline (reference sequence). The CDR3 is made up of 11 amino acids. V lost 2 bases and J lost 11, with 13 bases in between. In DNA, the CDR3 is TGCAGTGCTAGAACTAGCTTCGCTGAGTACTTC. It codes for CSARTSFAEYF.

The CDR3 loop reads CASSPGDGSWVAQYF. In DNA form, the CDR3 reads TGTGCCAGCAGCCCAGGAGACGGCTCATGGGTGGCCCAGTACTTC. The chain couples TRBV5-5 to TRBJ2-5, with D unresolved. The V gene lost 4 bases and the J gene lost 9 bases, with 22 bases spanning the gap. This CDR3 spans 15 amino acids. Germline V gene data show CDR1 as SGHKS and CDR2 as YYEKEE (reference sequence).

This clonotype was seen repeatedly, ten times or more. The chain employs TRBV28 and TRBJ2-5; 10 bases match TRBD1. The length of the CDR3 is 13 residues. V gave up 8 bases and J gave up 8 bases; unmatched junction bases: 8. Germline assignment: CDR1 MDHEN and CDR2 SYDVKM. CDR3 DNA sequence: TGTGCCAGCCGAAGACAGGGGGCCCCAACCCAGTACTTC. This translates into CASRRQGAPTQYF. Based on the CDR3 plus reference TRBV28 and TRBJ2-5, the full variable domain is DVKVTQSSRYLVKRTGEKVFLECVQDMDHENMFWYRQDPGLGLRLIYFSYDVKMKEKGDIPEGYSVSREKKERFSLILESASTNQTSMYLCASRRQGAPTQYFGPGTRLLVL.

The CDR3 region has the DNA TGTGCCAGCTCACTAAAAAGCCCAACCGGGACAGGGGTCTATGGCTACACCTTC. This translates into CASSLKSPTGTGVYGYTF. V and J are TRBV18 and TRBJ1-2, with TRBD1 matching 10 bases. The germline CDR1 and CDR2 sequences are KGHSH and LQKENI. V shed 4 bases and J 4 bases; nucleotides not matched to a gene: 15. The CDR3 has 18 amino acids.

Ten or more counts support this clonotype. The CDR3 protein is CASSQGQGYYNEQFF. In nucleotides, the CDR3 is TGCGCCAGCAGCCAAGGACAGGGATACTACAATGAGCAGTTCTTC. The chain couples TRBV5-1 to TRBJ2-1; TRBD1 aligns across 8 bases. The CDR3 extends over 15 amino acids. V lost 4 bases, J lost 3 bases, and 6 bases stayed unmatched. Germline V gene lookup returns CDR1 SGHRS and CDR2 YFSETQ.

This clonotype was counted ten times or more. The gene calls are TRBV27 and TRBJ2-5; 11 bases fit TRBD2. CDR3 length: 16 residues. Losses at the gene ends were 4 bases for V and 4 bases for J; bases not matched to a gene: 8. Germline lookup yields CDR1 MNHEY and CDR2 SMNVEV (reference sequence). The DNA of the CDR3 is TGTGCCAGCAGTTCACAACTAGCGGGAGTTAGAGAGACCCAGTACTTC. Residues: CASSSQLAGVRETQYF.

The chain is built from TRBV10-3 and TRBJ2-1; no reliable D call. From germline, CDR1 is ENHRY and CDR2 SYGVKD. The V end lost 5 bases, the J end lost 8 bases, and 13 bases lay between the germline ends. CDR3 length equals 13 residues. Written as DNA, the CDR3 is TGTGCCATCAGTTTTTCCTTTGGCTATGAGCAGTTCTTC. It translates to CAISFSFGYEQFF.

Concerning this clonotype itself: Just one base apart from a much larger clone, this may be a read error. The rearrangement links TRBV5-1 to TRBJ1-5, with 7 bases identical to TRBD1. The CDR3 sequence is 14 residues long. Germline-derived CDR1 and CDR2 are SGHRS and YFSETQ. This CDR3 reads CARSLQGSDQPQHF. The CDR3 nucleotides are TGCGCCAGGAGCTTACAGGGGAGTGATCAGCCCCAGCATTTT.

This clonotype has a count of ten or more. The chain links TRBV12-3 or TRBV12-4 to TRBJ2-4; 8 bases map to TRBD1. V lost 8 bases, J lost 3 bases, and 9 bases stayed unmatched. The CDR3 is 15 amino acids. CDR3 loop: CASLMTGAGKNIQYF. The DNA for the CDR3 is TGTGCCAGCCTAATGACAGGGGCTGGCAAAAACATTCAGTACTTC.

This clonotype was counted a few times. The chain has TRBV7-2 and TRBJ2-3; 10 nucleotides align to TRBD1. V lost 10 bases, J lost 3 bases, and 7 bases stayed unmatched. Germline loops: CDR1 SGHTA, CDR2 FQGNSA. The CDR3 has 14 residues. In DNA, the CDR3 is TGTGCCACCGGAGGGGGACAGGGGACAGATACGCAGTATTTT. Its protein is CATGGGQGTDTQYF.

With respect to this clonotype: A much larger clonotype is one base distant, so this may be a read error. The chain carries TRBV6-1 and TRBJ2-1; D remains unclear. CDR1 MNHNS and CDR2 SASEGT come from the germline V gene. This CDR3 comprises 15 residues. CDR3 bases: TGTGCCAGCATTGAAGCGTTTAGTAACTACAATGAGCAGTTCTTC. Translating gives CASIEAFSNYNEQFF.

This chain joins TRBV4-2 and TRBJ1-3, with unresolved D. Germline CDR1 reads LGHNA; CDR2 reads YNFKEQ. The CDR3 extends over 15 amino acids. V was clipped by 0 bases and J by 0 bases, with 6 bases between them. The CDR3 sequence is CASSQDRRSGNTIYF. For the CDR3, the DNA is TGTGCCAGCAGCCAAGACAGACGCTCTGGAAACACCATATATTTT.

This clonotype was seen repeatedly, ten times or more. The V and J genes are TRBV20-1 and TRBJ2-3, with 12 positions matching TRBD2. Germline CDR1 DFQATT, CDR2 SNEGSKA (reference sequence). The CDR3 length is 13 residues. Unmatched junction bases numbered 7, after V lost 7 bases and J lost 8 bases. The CDR3, as DNA: TGCAGTGGCTCCCTAGCGGGAGGGGGTACGCAGTATTTT. The encoded protein is CSGSLAGGGTQYF.

In this sample, this clonotype turned up many times. The chain combines TRBV5-1 with TRBJ2-7; TRBD2 matches at 7 bases. The CDR3 has 15 amino acids. In germline, CDR1 is SGHRS, CDR2 YFSETQ. Unmatched junction bases numbered 4, after V lost 0 bases and J lost 1 base. The CDR3 spells CASSLAGTTSYEQYF. For the CDR3, the DNA is TGCGCCAGCAGCTTGGCCGGGACTACTTCCTACGAGCAGTACTTC.

This clonotype occurred many times. CDR3 nucleotide sequence: TGTGCCAGCAGCCTTCACAGTCCTAACTATGGCTACACCTTC. Translating it yields CASSLHSPNYGYTF. The chain carries TRBV4-2 and TRBJ1-2; D is ambiguous. The germline gives CDR1 LGHNA, CDR2 YNFKEQ. CDR3 length: 14 amino acids. The ends were cut back, 4 bases at V and 0 bases at J, with 9 bases in the middle.